Sequencing of this TCR beta chain was carried out in a study of shared clonotypes between healthy human individuals (dated by TCRdb to the early 2020s). Study-level background: The cohort included a few men and a couple of women between 18 and 49 years of age. For each donor, CD4 naive and CD4 memory were each given three plates, CD8 naive was given two plates, and CD8 memory was given one plate. Leukapheresis yielded between about 0.9 and 8.9 billion PBMCs per donor. To increase sequencing depth and limit assay-specific biases, TCR repertoire library preparation and sequencing were carried out by different laboratories using diverse techniques. Blood TCR repertoires of about 5 healthy adults were deeply sequenced to estimate repertoire size and the extent of clonotype sharing between individuals.

Details on this clone: Its antigen remains undetermined. The sample holds no much larger clone one base away, and base qualities are not on file.

Reading from cysteine to phenylalanine, the CDR3 counts 13 amino acids. The CDR3 DNA has 39 bases and is translated from base 1. Trimming removed 6 bases from V and 5 bases from J, leaving 11 bases between the germline ends. The germline V gene encodes CDR1 SEHNR and CDR2 FQNEAQ (reference sequence). TCR CDR3 regions were amplified from genomic DNA by multiplex PCR using the deep immunoSEQ assay. Extracted genomic DNA from each cell subset was distributed evenly across all wells of several immunoSEQ 96-well plates, and each plate was treated as a replicate. For sorted subsets, around 200 ng genomic DNA, equal to about 30,000 T cell genomes, was loaded into each replicate PCR. Purified libraries were measured with a Qubit 3.0 fluorometer, size-checked on a Bioanalyzer 2100, and measured again with the KAPA Library Quantification kit. Each immunoSEQ 96-well plate was sequenced on its own single-read 150-cycle Illumina NextSeq 550 flow cell. In the source study's methods: Because the immunoSEQ output included only junctional sequences and no quality scores, the filtering could not be the same as the filtering used for full-length reads. To assign V/J genes and CDR3, sequences were annotated against IMGT germline references using PyIR, a Python wrapper for IgBLAST v1.9. Reads with weak V/J assignments (E-value above 1e-6), missing CDR3, stop codons, out-of-frame junctions, or ambiguous translated residues were removed. V3J clonotypes were defined as sequences sharing an identical inferred V gene, J gene, and CDR3 amino acid sequence. Percentage overlap between repertoires was computed as shared unique clonotypes divided by the size of the smaller repertoire. Richness of each repertoire was evaluated using RTK rarefaction, the Chao1 estimator, and Recon v2.1 estimates of unobserved clonotypes. Generation probabilities were computed with OLGA for all TCRbeta clonotypes obtained by the gDNA method from a few donors. This immuneACCESS table, as held by TCRdb, lists in-frame sequences with V and J called but not all clones. Of the missing ones, under half trace to an unresolved V gene in checked studies; the others have no known cause. Clonal size and the V and J genes are those of that table, whereas D and trimming came from the DNA. This sample has about 680,000 clones in its table, and under 95% of those were observed once. The ten largest account for about a quarter of the sample.

The study at large found these results: Estimated clonotype richness was generally larger for naive than for memory subsets. Incomplete sequencing was indicated by rarefaction of sorted-subset datasets, despite the large sequencing depth. Compared with non-shared clonotypes, the clonotypes found in all four sorted-subset donors had higher generation probabilities. Sampling was restricted to blood, and TCR repertoires in tissue are likely to differ from TCR repertoires in blood. The genetic and exposure-history diversity represented was limited by the small number of donors. When four donors were compared, the shared fraction of clonotypes was around 5% for naive CD4, 3.5% to 4% for naive CD8, roughly 2.5% for memory CD4, and around 0.37% for memory CD8. Based on pairwise subsampling, the degree of clonotype sharing among donors was expected to be affected by sequencing depth.

CD8 naive samples were CD45RO-negative cells positively selected for CCR7, giving a CD45RA+CCR7+ population that excluded TemRA cells. Healthy HIV-negative adults with no recently reported acute infections or vaccinations were included as donors. All donors were Caucasian adults living in Nashville, Tennessee, USA. Blood was collected by leukapheresis, and PBMCs were isolated by Ficoll-Histopaque density gradient centrifugation and then cryopreserved in liquid nitrogen vapor phase. Analytical flow cytometry was used to check the purity and quantity of every magnetically sorted T cell population. From each sorted fraction, genomic DNA was isolated and quantified by UV absorbance on a Nanodrop 2000c.

The material sequenced was naive CD8+ T cells sorted from blood. The sample's cell subset or site, from its label and the paper: CD45RA+CCR7+. This TCR was recovered from a man aged 25 to 45 in good health. The V and J segments used are TRBV7-9 and TRBJ2-1; the D region possibly corresponds to TRBD2 (5 bases align). This receptor carries the CDR3 CASRDTRNNEQFF. The nucleotide sequence is given as TGTGCCAGCAGGGATACTAGGAACAATGAGCAGTTCTTC.